The present entry profiles one TCR beta chain with its context. What it binds is unknown. This entry comes from a study of regulatory dendritic cells for organ transplantation. General observations from the study: Naive CD4+ and CD8+ repertoires were highly diverse; memory CD8+ was most oligoclonal. Mature dendritic cells appeared to drive more memory CD8+ clonal expansion than regulatory ones. Of resting T cell subsets, memory CD8+ had the most alloreactive clonotypes.

Naive CD45RA+ and memory CD45RO+ CD4+ or CD8+ T cells were FACS-sorted. Measured with immunoSEQ multiplex PCR; TCRdb has only the in-frame clones, and not every one. Among 28,000 or so clones listed, about four fifths were seen once. The germline CDR1 and CDR2 sequences are SGHVS and FNYEAQ. Trimming at V came to 5 bases and at J to 3 bases, leaving 8 bases not matched to a gene. The CDR3 totals 16 residues. The rearrangement joins TRBV7-6 to TRBJ2-3; 10 bases are a match to TRBD2. The receptor's source is a human donor in good health. Specimen: naive CD4+ T cells from blood. Documented subset: CD45RA+ naive T cells. This CDR3 reads CASSPTSGSVTDTQYF. The CDR3 nucleotides read TGTGCCAGCAGCCCGACTAGCGGGTCGGTGACAGATACGCAGTATTTT.